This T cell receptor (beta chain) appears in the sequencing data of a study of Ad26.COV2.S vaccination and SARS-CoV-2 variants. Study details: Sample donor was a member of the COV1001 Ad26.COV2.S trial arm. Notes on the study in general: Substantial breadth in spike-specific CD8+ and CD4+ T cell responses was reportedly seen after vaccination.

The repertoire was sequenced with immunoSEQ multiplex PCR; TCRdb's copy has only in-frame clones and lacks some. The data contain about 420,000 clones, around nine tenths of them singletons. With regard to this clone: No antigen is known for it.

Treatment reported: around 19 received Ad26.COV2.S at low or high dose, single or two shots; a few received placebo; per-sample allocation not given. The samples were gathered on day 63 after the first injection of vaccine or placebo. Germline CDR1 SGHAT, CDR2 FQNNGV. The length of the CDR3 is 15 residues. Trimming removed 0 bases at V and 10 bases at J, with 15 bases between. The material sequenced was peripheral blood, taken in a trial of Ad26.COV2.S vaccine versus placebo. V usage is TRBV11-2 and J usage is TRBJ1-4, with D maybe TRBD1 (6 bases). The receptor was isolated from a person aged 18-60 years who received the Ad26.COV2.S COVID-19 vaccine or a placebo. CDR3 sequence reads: CASSLEVVRGTKLFF. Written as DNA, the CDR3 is TGTGCCAGCAGCTTAGAGGTGGTGAGGGGGACAAAACTGTTTTTT. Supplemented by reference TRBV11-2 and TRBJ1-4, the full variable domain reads EAGVAQSPRYKIIEKRQSVAFWCNPISGHATLYWYQQILGQGPKLLIQFQNNGVVDDSQLPKDRFSAERLKGVDSTLKIQPAKLEDSAVYLCASSLEVVRGTKLFFGSGTQLSVL.